This record looks at one T cell receptor beta chain sequence and its context. This specimen belongs to a study of blood T cell repertoires in COVID-19. Study overall: COVID-19 samples from acute and convalescent phases originated in the United States, Italy and Spain.

The CDR3 has 16 amino acids. CDR1 MNHNY and CDR2 SVGAGI come from the germline V gene (reference sequence). The V end lost 5 bases, the J end lost 3 bases, and 20 bases lay between the germline ends. Only in-frame clones appear in the TCRdb table, and some are missing; sequencing was by immunoSEQ multiplex PCR. The sample includes 300,000 to 400,000 clones, around 86% of them seen just once. The material sequenced was PBMCs or T cells enriched from blood (not recorded which). The V call is TRBV6-6, the J call TRBJ2-7; no firm D call. This TCR derives from a middle-aged woman with acute COVID-19. The CDR3 nucleotides are TGTGCCAGCAGTCCCCCCCAAACAGACCTCTACTACGAGCAGTACTTC. Residues: CASSPPQTDLYYEQYF.